This T cell receptor beta chain was recorded in a study of blood T cell repertoires in COVID-19. Study as a whole: From the United States, Italy and Spain came samples of acute and convalescent COVID-19.

Losses at the gene ends were 2 bases for V and 7 bases for J; bases not matched to a gene: 7. In germline, CDR1 is SGHRS, CDR2 YFSETQ. The CDR3 has 15 residues. Some clones are missing from TCRdb's copy, which holds only in-frame ones; the method was immunoSEQ multiplex PCR. The top ten clones hold 1.5% to 2% of a sample with about 150,000 clones, approximately 90% of them seen once. The sequence derives from a human donor in a cohort sampled during active COVID-19. The chain has TRBV5-1 and TRBJ1-4; 8 bases map to TRBD1. Sequenced: peripheral blood. The CDR3 spells CASSLDRGSGEKLFF. CDR3 sequence (DNA): TGCGCCAGCAGCTTAGACAGGGGCAGCGGTGAAAAACTGTTTTTT.